These 18 T cell receptor beta chains came from one sample sequenced in a study of cytomegalovirus exposure and HLA in healthy donors. 13 Jbeta primers and 60 Vbeta primers were used for the PCR. Method: immunoSEQ multiplex PCR; TCRdb's copy keeps in-frame clones and lacks some. There are some 200,000 clones in the sample; about 80% occur only once, and about 2% lies in the top ten. Sequenced: PBMCs. These receptors were collected from a woman in her 30s in good health and CMV-seropositive.

This CDR3 is CASSQDQAGYGNQPQHF. The CDR3 DNA is TGCGCCAGCAGCCAAGATCAGGCAGGGTACGGCAATCAGCCCCAGCATTTT. The chain is built from TRBV4-3 and TRBJ1-5; possible D gene TRBD1, 5 bases. Deletions cut 0 bases from V and 2 bases from J, with 14 bases between. There are 17 residues in the CDR3. Germline V CDR1 and CDR2: LGHNA, YSLEER.

This clone has just a few counts. The rearrangement joins TRBV27 to TRBJ2-1; the D gene is possibly TRBD2 (6 bases). Trimming cost V 4 bases and J 4 bases, with 14 bases left between them. Germline CDR1 is MNHEY and CDR2 is SMNVEV (reference sequence). The CDR3 extends over 15 amino acids. The CDR3 region is CASSSPGSGYNEQFF. DNA for the CDR3: TGTGCCAGCAGTTCCCCGGGTAGCGGTTACAATGAGCAGTTCTTC.

The chain carries TRBV29-1 and TRBJ2-3; no clear D gene. Trimming removed 7 bases at V and 0 bases at J, with 8 bases between. Germline V gene data show CDR1 as SQVTM and CDR2 as ANQGSEA. The CDR3 is made up of 12 amino acids. The CDR3 region is CSGRRSTDTQYF. The CDR3 DNA reads as TGCAGCGGACGGCGGAGCACAGATACGCAGTATTTT.

The J gene is TRBJ1-2, the V gene TRBV28; D possibly corresponds to TRBD1 (5 bases). The germline V gene has CDR1 MDHEN and CDR2 SYDVKM. The CDR3 loop spans 13 amino acids. The V end was cut by 2 bases, the J end by 4 bases, with 8 bases between. CDR3: CASSLGQGYGYTF. Here the CDR3 DNA reads TGTGCCAGCAGTTTAGGGCAGGGCTATGGCTACACCTTC.

The rearrangement uses TRBV5-1 and TRBJ1-1; D unresolved. The CDR3 is 14 residues long. V was pared by 1 base and J by 3 bases, with 10 bases between. Germline assignment: CDR1 SGHRS and CDR2 YFSETQ. CDR3 bases: TGCGCCAGCAGCTTGTGGGGAGAAGACACTGAAGCTTTCTTT. As protein: CASSLWGEDTEAFF.

The V and J genes are TRBV4-3 and TRBJ2-1, with 9 bases fitting TRBD1. CDR3 length: 18 amino acids. J gave up 4 bases and V 4 bases, and 14 bases lay outside the gene matches. Per germline, CDR1 LGHNA and CDR2 YSLEER. The CDR3 DNA follows: TGCGCCAGCAGCCTCCCTCCAAGGGGGACAGGGCTATACAATGAGCAGTTCTTC. It specifies CASSLPPRGTGLYNEQFF.

This clone was recorded only once. CDR3 loop: CASSLEGGLGEQYF. As DNA, the CDR3 is TGTGCCAGCAGCTTAGAGGGGGGGCTTGGGGAGCAGTACTTC. The rearrangement joins TRBV7-2 to TRBJ2-7; weak D call: TRBD2 (7 bases). V was trimmed by 1 base and J by 7 bases, leaving 14 bases between them. The germline V gene encodes CDR1 SGHTA and CDR2 FQGNSA. The CDR3 covers 14 residues.

The chain has TRBV7-2 and TRBJ1-6; 7 bases are shared with TRBD1. The germline V gene has CDR1 SGHTA and CDR2 FQGNSA. CDR3 length: 14 amino acids. The V and J ends lost 5 bases and 10 bases, in that order; junction bases with no gene match: 8. CDR3 nucleotide sequence: TGTGCCAGCAGCGAGGGACAGTTTGGATCACCCCTCCACTTT. Translation gives CASSEGQFGSPLHF.

Concerning this clone itself: This same CDR3 is encoded by further DNA sequences in the sample. The V and J genes are TRBV30 and TRBJ2-2, with D uncertain. Trimming stripped 0 bases from V and 1 base from J, with 6 bases between. CDR1 is GTSNPN and CDR2 is SVGIG in the germline V gene (reference sequence). The CDR3 contains 14 residues. As DNA, the CDR3 is TGTGCCTGGAGTGTCAGAGGGAACACCGGGGAGCTGTTTTTT. Protein product: CAWSVRGNTGELFF.

The chain couples TRBV30 to TRBJ2-7; D gene uncertain. In germline, CDR1 is GTSNPN, CDR2 SVGIG (reference sequence). Trimming pared 0 bases from V and 5 bases from J, leaving 8 bases between. This CDR3 is 12 amino acids long. CDR3 sequence reads: CAWSVRVHEQYF. The CDR3 DNA reads TGTGCCTGGAGTGTACGGGTCCACGAGCAGTACTTC. The variable domain in full, completed from reference TRBV30 and TRBJ2-7, reads SQTIHQWPATLVQPVGSPLSLECTVEGTSNPNLYWYRQAAGRGLQLLFYSVGIGQISSEVPQNLSASRPQDRQFILSSKKLLLSDSGFYLCAWSVRVHEQYFGPGTRLTVT.

The V and J genes are TRBV10-3 and TRBJ2-2; weak D call: TRBD2 (5 bases). This CDR3 is built from 15 residues. Germline V gene lookup returns CDR1 ENHRY and CDR2 SYGVKD. V dropped 4 bases and J dropped 2 bases, with 11 bases sitting between them. As DNA, the CDR3 is TGTGCCATCAGTGGTGGACTTTTAAACACCGGGGAGCTGTTTTTT. It translates to CAISGGLLNTGELFF.

The chain employs TRBV5-8 and TRBJ2-7, with a possible D match to TRBD1 (5 bases). The V gene lost 1 base and the J gene lost 2 bases, with 13 bases spanning the gap. The CDR3 is 15 amino acids. Germline V CDR1 and CDR2: SGHTS, YDEGEE. This chain's CDR3 is CASSLILDSTYEQYF. The CDR3 nucleotides are TGTGCCAGCAGCTTGATCCTTGACAGTACCTACGAGCAGTACTTC.

This chain connects TRBV19 to TRBJ1-1, with D tentatively TRBD1 (6 bases). V was pared by 3 bases and J by 3 bases, with 14 bases between. Per germline, CDR1 LNHDA and CDR2 SQIVND (reference sequence). The CDR3 spans 15 residues. The CDR3 nucleotides are TGTGCCAGTAGTATGTCCACAGGGTGGTACACTGAAGCTTTCTTT. Translation: CASSMSTGWYTEAFF.

This rearrangement joins TRBV5-4 to TRBJ1-2, with TRBD1 matching 8 bases. CDR1 and CDR2 from the germline V gene are SGHNT and YYREEE (reference sequence). Germline trimming cut 5 bases from V and 2 bases from J; bases unmatched to any gene: 8. CDR3 size: 15 residues. The CDR3 DNA reads as TGTGCCAGCAGGTTCCTAGGACAGGGAAACTATGGCTACACCTTC. Protein product: CASRFLGQGNYGYTF. Supplemented by reference TRBV5-4 and TRBJ1-2, the full variable domain reads ETGVTQSPTHLIKTRGQQVTLRCSSQSGHNTVSWYQQALGQGPQFIFQYYREEENGRGNFPPRFSGLQFPNYSSELNVNALELDDSALYLCASRFLGQGNYGYTFGSGTRLTVV.

The rearrangement uses TRBV4-2 and TRBJ2-5, with D perhaps matching TRBD2 (6 bases). CDR3 size: 13 residues. V lost 4 bases, J lost 4 bases, and 10 bases lay in between. From germline, CDR1 is LGHNA and CDR2 YNFKEQ. The CDR3, as DNA: TGTGCCAGCAGCCGTGATAGCGGAGAGACCCAGTACTTC. Its translation is CASSRDSGETQYF.

The CDR3 spells CASSLVVGGSYEQYF. DNA of the CDR3: TGCGCCAGCAGCTTGGTTGTAGGGGGCTCCTACGAGCAGTACTTC. The chain joins TRBV5-1 to TRBJ2-7, with D maybe TRBD1 (6 bases). Deletions cut 0 bases from V and 0 bases from J, with 10 bases between. The CDR3 spans 15 residues. CDR1 and CDR2 from the germline V gene are SGHRS and YFSETQ. Complete variable domain (other parts from reference TRBV5-1 and TRBJ2-7): KAGVTQTPRYLIKTRGQQVTLSCSPISGHRSVSWYQQTPGQGLQFLFEYFSETQRNKGNFPGRFSGRQFSNSRSEMNVSTLELGDSALYLCASSLVVGGSYEQYFGPGTRLTVT.

The chain combines TRBV19 with TRBJ1-1; 8 positions match TRBD1. The J segment lost 5 bases and the V segment lost 6 bases, leaving 2 bases of the junction unmatched. The germline V gene encodes CDR1 LNHDA and CDR2 SQIVND (reference sequence). The CDR3 is 12 residues long. DNA for the CDR3: TGTGCCAGTAGGCGACAGGGGACTGAAGCTTTCTTT. It is translated as CASRRQGTEAFF.

The V and J genes are TRBV11-2 and TRBJ1-5, with TRBD1 as a possible D gene (6 bases). The CDR3 has 14 amino acids. V lost 1 base to trimming and J lost 2 bases, with 6 bases between them. Per the germline V gene, CDR1 is SGHAT and CDR2 is FQNNGV. The CDR3 DNA follows: TGTGCCAGCAGCTTAGGACAGGGCAATCAGCCCCAGCATTTT. Amino acids: CASSLGQGNQPQHF.